The 29 T cell receptor beta chains presented below share a single source sample, sequenced in a study of shared clonotypes between healthy human individuals (dated by TCRdb to the early 2020s). Libraries were made using the immunoSEQ multiplex PCR assay. TCRdb re-hosts the immuneACCESS table, in-frame sequences only. Its copies lack some clones; in the studies checked, an unresolved V gene accounts for under half of them, and the cause for the rest is not known. The sample table contains around 1,100,000 clones; only one count was recorded for roughly 80% of them. Clones ranked in the top ten supply 0.7% to 0.95% of the sample. The sequencing input was memory CD4+ T cells from PBMCs. The cell subset or site tag for this specimen amounts to: CD45RA-negative fraction. These receptors were collected from a man between 18 and 35 years old in good health. Some clones in this sample may be carry-over from other donors' samples.

The rearrangement uses TRBV6-6 and TRBJ2-4; D unresolved. From germline, CDR1 is MNHNY and CDR2 SVGAGI (reference sequence). V was cut by 5 bases and J by 1 base, with 15 bases left in between. CDR3 length equals 16 residues. The CDR3 DNA is TGTGCCAGCAGTCTAAGGGTATCTCTTGCCAAAAACATTCAGTACTTC. Its translation is CASSLRVSLAKNIQYF.

The chain links TRBV7-2 to TRBJ2-1, with 10 bases aligning to TRBD2. Looked up from germline, CDR1 is SGHTA and CDR2 is FQGNSA. V shed 2 bases, J shed 2 bases, and the junction held 0 bases outside the gene matches. This CDR3 is 15 amino acids long. This CDR3 is CASSLLAGAYNEQFF. CDR3 in DNA: TGTGCCAGCAGCTTACTAGCGGGAGCCTACAATGAGCAGTTCTTC.

The chain combines TRBV30 with TRBJ2-1; 7 bases match TRBD2. J was trimmed by 5 bases and V by 0 bases; bases with no gene match: 10. The CDR3 is made up of 16 amino acids. Germline CDR1 is GTSNPN and CDR2 is SVGIG (reference sequence). The CDR3 coding sequence is TGTGCCTGGAGTGTTCGATTGTGGGAGGGTAACAATGAGCAGTTCTTC. It is translated as CAWSVRLWEGNNEQFF.

The chain employs TRBV28 and TRBJ1-2, with 9 bases aligning to TRBD1. Germline V gene data show CDR1 as MDHEN and CDR2 as SYDVKM. Unmatched junction bases numbered 10, after V lost 2 bases and J lost 6 bases. The CDR3 length is 16 residues. The CDR3 region has the DNA TGTGCCAGCAGTTTAAGACGGGTAGGGACAGGGCATGGCTACACCTTC. This codes for CASSLRRVGTGHGYTF.

The rearrangement links TRBV5-1 to TRBJ2-3; 10 nucleotides align to TRBD1. The CDR3 has 15 residues. With V trimmed by 4 bases and J by 0 bases, 2 bases remained unmatched. Germline-derived CDR1 and CDR2 are SGHRS and YFSETQ. The CDR3 nucleotides are TGCGCCAGCAGCGGGACAGGGGATAGCACAGATACGCAGTATTTT. It specifies CASSGTGDSTDTQYF.

The chain joins TRBV5-1 to TRBJ2-1; tentative D call: TRBD2 (6 bases). The CDR3 runs 15 residues. The V end lost 2 bases, the J end lost 6 bases, and 15 bases lay between the germline ends. Germline loops: CDR1 SGHRS, CDR2 YFSETQ. The CDR3 is CASSLFKGRFNEQFF. CDR3 DNA sequence: TGCGCCAGCAGCTTATTCAAGGGGAGGTTCAATGAGCAGTTCTTC.

This rearrangement joins TRBV27 to TRBJ1-5, with D unclear. The germline CDR1 and CDR2 sequences are MNHEY and SMNVEV (reference sequence). The CDR3 is 15 residues long. Trimming pared 0 bases from V and 6 bases from J, leaving 12 bases between. This CDR3 reads CASSLSPRSSQPQHF. DNA for the CDR3: TGTGCCAGCAGTTTATCCCCAAGATCGAGTCAGCCCCAGCATTTT.

Comments on this clone: At the DNA level, this CDR3 is encoded by other sequences in the same sample as well. J is TRBJ1-2 and V is TRBV7-9, with D perhaps TRBD1 (5 bases). The CDR3 length is 13 residues. Germline values: CDR1 SEHNR, CDR2 FQNEAQ (reference sequence). V was clipped by 3 bases and J by 4 bases, with 9 bases between them. The CDR3 is CASSLGDGYGYTF. CDR3 bases: TGTGCCAGCAGCTTGGGGGACGGCTATGGCTACACCTTC.

This chain uses TRBV28 with TRBJ1-3; D remains ambiguous. V dropped 7 bases and J dropped 3 bases, with 10 bases sitting between them. Germline CDR1 is MDHEN and CDR2 is SYDVKM. CDR3 length equals 13 residues. CDR3 bases: TGTGCCAGCAACCACTTAGATGGAAACACCATATATTTT. Its translation: CASNHLDGNTIYF. The full variable domain, with the rest looked up from reference TRBV28 and TRBJ1-3, is DVKVTQSSRYLVKRTGEKVFLECVQDMDHENMFWYRQDPGLGLRLIYFSYDVKMKEKGDIPEGYSVSREKKERFSLILESASTNQTSMYLCASNHLDGNTIYFGEGSWLTVV.

CDR3 sequence: CASSASGSGETQYF. CDR3 coding DNA: TGTGCCAGCAGTGCGAGCGGGAGTGGAGAGACCCAGTACTTC. This chain uses TRBV9 with TRBJ2-5; 8 bases fit TRBD2. The CDR3 contains 14 residues. Per the germline V gene, CDR1 is SGDLS and CDR2 is YYNGEE. The J segment lost 4 bases and the V segment lost 5 bases, leaving 7 bases of the junction unmatched.

V gene TRBV27 combines with J gene TRBJ2-7, with D possibly matching TRBD2 (6 bases). Germline V gene lookup returns CDR1 MNHEY and CDR2 SMNVEV (reference sequence). V lost 7 bases and J 2 bases, leaving 15 bases between the germline ends. The CDR3 runs 14 residues. CDR3 sequence: CASNAISGPYEQYF. DNA of the CDR3: TGTGCCAGCAACGCCATTAGCGGACCCTACGAGCAGTACTTC.

On this clone itself: The junction departs from germline at one end; a sequencing error may be responsible. The V gene is TRBV6-1, the J gene TRBJ2-1; 11 nucleotides align to TRBD2. The CDR3 has 16 amino acids. Looked up from germline, CDR1 is MNHNS and CDR2 is SASEGT. DNA for the CDR3: TGTGCCATCAGTGAGTCGACTAGCGGGACATACAATGAGCAGTTCTTC. This codes for CAISESTSGTYNEQFF.

The chain links TRBV5-1 to TRBJ2-1; no clear D gene. The CDR3 sequence is 18 residues long. V lost 4 bases and J lost 2, with 22 bases in between. Germline V CDR1 and CDR2: SGHRS, YFSETQ. CDR3 residues: CASSPGLNQQIAYNEQFF. The CDR3 coding sequence is TGCGCCAGCAGCCCGGGCCTTAACCAACAAATAGCCTACAATGAGCAGTTCTTC.

This chain uses TRBV29-1 with TRBJ2-4, with D possibly being TRBD1 (6 bases). The CDR3 loop spans 11 amino acids. The V and J ends lost 7 bases and 11 bases respectively, with 15 bases between them. The germline V gene has CDR1 SQVTM and CDR2 ANQGSEA. In DNA form, the CDR3 reads TGCAGCGCAGTGGACAGTGCGCTTCAGTACTTC. Translated: CSAVDSALQYF.

This clone was picked up a small number of times. The chain couples TRBV7-2 to TRBJ2-5; TRBD1 matches 7 bases. V lost 3 bases, J lost 4 bases, and 8 bases stayed unmatched. The CDR3 length is 15 residues. In germline, CDR1 is SGHTA, CDR2 FQGNSA. This CDR3 is CASSFSGGEGETQYF. The CDR3 region has the DNA TGTGCCAGCAGCTTTTCAGGGGGAGAGGGAGAGACCCAGTACTTC.

The V gene is TRBV19, the J gene TRBJ2-7, with 12 nucleotides matching TRBD2. Germline trimming cut 4 bases from V and 7 bases from J; bases unmatched to any gene: 8. The CDR3 runs 15 residues. Germline V gene sequence: CDR1 LNHDA, CDR2 SQIVND (reference sequence). The DNA of the CDR3 is TGTGCCAGTAGTACCCGGACTAGCGGGACGGGAGAGCAGTACTTC. Translating gives CASSTRTSGTGEQYF.

This clone was seen a single time. CDR3 loop: CASSRWDRVNTEAFF. DNA of the CDR3: TGCGCCAGCAGCCGGTGGGACAGGGTGAACACTGAAGCTTTCTTT. This rearrangement joins TRBV5-1 to TRBJ1-1; 9 positions match TRBD1. V dropped 4 bases and J dropped 0; count of bases not matched to a gene: 4. Per the germline V gene, CDR1 is SGHRS and CDR2 is YFSETQ. The CDR3 runs 15 residues.

V and J are TRBV28 and TRBJ1-2; D remains unclear. Deletions cut 6 bases from V and 5 bases from J, with 13 bases between. The CDR3 has 13 amino acids. Germline loops: CDR1 MDHEN, CDR2 SYDVKM. The CDR3 sequence is CASRPRVVYGYTF. The DNA for the CDR3 is TGTGCCAGCAGACCAAGAGTTGTGTATGGCTACACCTTC.

About this clone itself: Additional DNA sequences in this sample encode the identical CDR3. V is TRBV5-1 and J is TRBJ2-2, with 8 bases lining up with TRBD2. This CDR3 contains 15 residues. Germline CDR1 reads SGHRS; CDR2 reads YFSETQ. V shed 4 bases and J 4 bases; nucleotides not matched to a gene: 6. CDR3 loop: CASSRTSGSTGELFF. The CDR3 DNA sequence: TGCGCCAGCAGCCGTACTAGCGGAAGCACCGGGGAGCTGTTTTTT.

This clone turned up a few times. The rearrangement links TRBV2 to TRBJ1-1; the D is unclear. This CDR3 has 14 amino acids. From germline, CDR1 is SNHLY and CDR2 FYNNEI. V was shortened by 1 base and J by 3 bases, with 9 bases between the two germline ends. The CDR3: CASSEDRAYTEAFF. Written as DNA, the CDR3 is TGTGCCAGCAGTGAAGATAGGGCGTACACTGAAGCTTTCTTT.

The CDR3 sequence is CASSLAGDYGYTF. The CDR3 DNA sequence: TGTGCCAGCAGTTTGGCGGGGGACTATGGCTACACCTTC. This sequence joins TRBV27 and TRBJ1-2; D is possibly TRBD1 (5 bases). Germline V gives CDR1 MNHEY, CDR2 SMNVEV (reference sequence). Trimming removed 3 bases at V and 3 bases at J, with 8 bases between. This CDR3 contains 13 residues.

The CDR3 sequence: CASSLDSYSYNEQFF. CDR3 nucleotide sequence: TGTGCCAGCAGCTTGGACTCTTACTCATACAATGAGCAGTTCTTC. J is TRBJ2-1 and V is TRBV5-4; D is ambiguous. The V gene lost 0 bases and the J gene lost 4 bases, with 11 bases spanning the gap. Germline CDR1 is SGHNT and CDR2 is YYREEE (reference sequence). CDR3 length: 15 residues.

With regard to this clone: The sample holds other DNA sequences that translate to the same CDR3. The chain combines TRBV7-2 with TRBJ2-7; no clear D. Germline V lookup: CDR1 SGHTA, CDR2 FQGNSA. There are 11 residues in the CDR3. The germline V and J ends were trimmed by 5 bases and 1 base, with 3 bases remaining between them. CDR3 in DNA: TGTGCCAGCAGCCCATCCTACGAGCAGTACTTC. It codes for CASSPSYEQYF.

This clone was detected only a few times. The chain has TRBV11-3 and TRBJ2-7; D gene uncertain. Germline CDR1 reads SGHNT; CDR2 reads YENEEA. The CDR3 length is 12 residues. V lost 4 bases and J lost 7, with 11 bases in between. DNA of the CDR3: TGTGCCAGCAGCTACAGTGGAGAGGAGCAGTACTTC. Encoded protein: CASSYSGEEQYF.

The rearrangement links TRBV4-1 to TRBJ2-3; D possibly matches TRBD1 or TRBD2 (5 bases each). The CDR3 is made up of 14 amino acids. Trimming took 5 bases from V and 6 from J, leaving 15 bases between them. Germline V gene sequence: CDR1 MGHRA, CDR2 YSYEKL. CDR3 bases: TGCGCCAGCAGCTTCCGGGGCCCTCCGGATACGCAGTATTTT. Its protein product is CASSFRGPPDTQYF.

The chain employs TRBV28 and TRBJ2-2, with D maybe TRBD1 (6 bases). This CDR3 spans 15 amino acids. With 6 bases removed from V and 6 bases from J, the gap between germline ends came to 17 bases. Germline lookup yields CDR1 MDHEN and CDR2 SYDVKM. Written as DNA, the CDR3 is TGTGCCAGCAGGGCCTCAAGGGGGTACGCCGGGGAGCTGTTTTTT. This sequence encodes CASRASRGYAGELFF. The complete variable domain, with remaining parts taken from reference TRBV28 and TRBJ2-2, reads DVKVTQSSRYLVKRTGEKVFLECVQDMDHENMFWYRQDPGLGLRLIYFSYDVKMKEKGDIPEGYSVSREKKERFSLILESASTNQTSMYLCASRASRGYAGELFFGEGSRLTVL.

The chain is built from TRBV19 and TRBJ2-2, with 11 positions matching TRBD1. The CDR3 is made up of 14 amino acids. J lost 6 bases, V lost 7 bases, and 4 bases had no gene match. Germline values: CDR1 LNHDA, CDR2 SQIVND (reference sequence). The CDR3 bases are TGTGCCAGTACCAGGACAGGGGGCGCCGGGGAGCTGTTTTTT. Protein sequence: CASTRTGGAGELFF.

The chain uses TRBV4-2 and TRBJ2-3, with TRBD2 identical over 7 bases. V lost 4 bases and J lost 8; bases outside the gene matches: 12. CDR3 length equals 15 residues. Germline V gene sequence: CDR1 LGHNA, CDR2 YNFKEQ. CDR3 DNA: TGTGCCAGCAGCCTAAGCGGCGGGCCGGGGGGTACGCAGTATTTT. Amino acid sequence: CASSLSGGPGGTQYF.

This rearrangement joins TRBV15 to TRBJ2-7; TRBD1 matches at 12 bases. Germline-derived CDR1 and CDR2 are LNHNV and YYDKDF (reference sequence). CDR3 length: 14 amino acids. V lost 5 bases to trimming and J lost 7 bases; unmatched junction nucleotides: 6. CDR3 sequence: CATSGGQGAREQYF. The CDR3 DNA sequence: TGTGCCACCAGCGGGGGACAGGGGGCAAGGGAGCAGTACTTC.